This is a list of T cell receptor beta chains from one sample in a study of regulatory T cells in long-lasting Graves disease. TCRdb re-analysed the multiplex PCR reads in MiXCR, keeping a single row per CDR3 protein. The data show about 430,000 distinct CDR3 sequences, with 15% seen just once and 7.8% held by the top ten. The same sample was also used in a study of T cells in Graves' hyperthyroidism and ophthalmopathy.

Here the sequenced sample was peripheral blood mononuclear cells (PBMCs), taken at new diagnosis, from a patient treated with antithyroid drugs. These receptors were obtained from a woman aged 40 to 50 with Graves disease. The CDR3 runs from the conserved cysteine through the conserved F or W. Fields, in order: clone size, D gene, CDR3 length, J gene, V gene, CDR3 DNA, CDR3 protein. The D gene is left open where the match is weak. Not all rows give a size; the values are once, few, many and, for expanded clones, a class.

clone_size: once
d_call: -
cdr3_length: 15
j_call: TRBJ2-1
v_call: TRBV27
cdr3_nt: TGTGCCAGCAGTTACCAGGGGAGCTCCTACAATGAGCAGTTCTTC
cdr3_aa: CASSYQGSSYNEQFF

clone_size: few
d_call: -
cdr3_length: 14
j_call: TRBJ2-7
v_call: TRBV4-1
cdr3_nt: TGCGCCAGCAGCTTACGGACAGAATCCTACGAGCAGTACTTC
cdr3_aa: CASSLRTESYEQYF

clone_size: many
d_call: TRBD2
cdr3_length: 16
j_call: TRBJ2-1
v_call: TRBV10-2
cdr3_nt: TGCGCCAGCTACCCTCGAGCGGGAGGGCGATACAATGAGCAGTTCTTC
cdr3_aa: CASYPRAGGRYNEQFF

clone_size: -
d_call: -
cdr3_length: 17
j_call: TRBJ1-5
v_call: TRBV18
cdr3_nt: TGTGCCAGCTCACCAGCTCCGGGGACCTATAGCAATCAGCCCCAGCATTTT
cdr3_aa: CASSPAPGTYSNQPQHF

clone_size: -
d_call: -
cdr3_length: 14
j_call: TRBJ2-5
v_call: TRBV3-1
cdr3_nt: TGTGCCAGCAGGAAACTAGAGGGGAAAGAGACCCAGTACTTC
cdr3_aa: CASRKLEGKETQYF

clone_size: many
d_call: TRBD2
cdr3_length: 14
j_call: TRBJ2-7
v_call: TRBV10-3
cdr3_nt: TGTGCCATCAGTGCCGGGACTAGCAGTTACGAGCAGTACTTC
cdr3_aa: CAISAGTSSYEQYF

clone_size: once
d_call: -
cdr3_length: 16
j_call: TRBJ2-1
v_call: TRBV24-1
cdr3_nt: TGTGCCACCAGTGACCCGGGGGGGACAGTCTACAATGAGCAGTTCTTC
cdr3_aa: CATSDPGGTVYNEQFF

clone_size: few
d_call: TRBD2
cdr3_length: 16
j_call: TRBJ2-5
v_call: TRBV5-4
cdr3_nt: TGTGCCAGCAGCTTCAGGACTAGCGGACCACAAGAGACCCAGTACTTC
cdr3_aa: CASSFRTSGPQETQYF

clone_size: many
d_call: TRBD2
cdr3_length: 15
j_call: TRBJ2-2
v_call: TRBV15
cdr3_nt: TGTGCCACCAGCCGCTTAGCGGGAGTGCGCGGGGAGCTGTTTTTT
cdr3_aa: CATSRLAGVRGELFF

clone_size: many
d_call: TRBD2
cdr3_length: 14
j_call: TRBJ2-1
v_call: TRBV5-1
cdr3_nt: TGCGCCAGCAGCTTGGGACTAGCGGGAGTTGAGCAGTTCTTC
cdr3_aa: CASSLGLAGVEQFF

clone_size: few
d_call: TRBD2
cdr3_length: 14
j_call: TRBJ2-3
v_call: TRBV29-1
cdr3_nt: TGCAGCGTTACTAGCGGGAGTGGGGGGAATACGCAGTATTTT
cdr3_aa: CSVTSGSGGNTQYF

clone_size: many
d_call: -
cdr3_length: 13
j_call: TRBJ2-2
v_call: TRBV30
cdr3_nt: TGTGCCTGGAGCGGGACATCCACCGGGGAGCTGTTTTTT
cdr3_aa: CAWSGTSTGELFF

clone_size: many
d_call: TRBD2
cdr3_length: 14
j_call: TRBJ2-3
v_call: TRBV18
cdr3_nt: TGTGCCAGCTCTCCTACTAGCGGAGCGGATACGCAGTATTTT
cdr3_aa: CASSPTSGADTQYF

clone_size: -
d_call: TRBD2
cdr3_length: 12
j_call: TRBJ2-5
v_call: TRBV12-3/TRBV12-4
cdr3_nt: TGTGCCAGCAGTTTACGGGGGGAGGCCCAGTACTTC
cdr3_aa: CASSLRGEAQYF

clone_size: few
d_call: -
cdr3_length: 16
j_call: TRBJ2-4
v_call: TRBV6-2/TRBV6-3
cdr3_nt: TGTGCCAGCAGTCTCCGGACAGACCTCGCCAAAAACATTCAGTACTTC
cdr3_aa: CASSLRTDLAKNIQYF

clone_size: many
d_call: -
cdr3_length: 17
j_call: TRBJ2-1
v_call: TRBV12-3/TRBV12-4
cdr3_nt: TGTGCCAGCAGTTTATCCCGGGGAGGAAACTCCTACAATGAGCAGTTCTTC
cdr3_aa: CASSLSRGGNSYNEQFF

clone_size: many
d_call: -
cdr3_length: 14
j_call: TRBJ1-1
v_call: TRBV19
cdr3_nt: TGTGCCAGTAGCGATGGAGGGCGGAACACTGAAGCTTTCTTT
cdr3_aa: CASSDGGRNTEAFF

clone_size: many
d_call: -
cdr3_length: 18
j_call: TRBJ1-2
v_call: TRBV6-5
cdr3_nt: TGTGCCAGCAGTTACGGGAGTCCCCACCACTCAGCTAACTATGGCTACACCTTC
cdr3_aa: CASSYGSPHHSANYGYTF

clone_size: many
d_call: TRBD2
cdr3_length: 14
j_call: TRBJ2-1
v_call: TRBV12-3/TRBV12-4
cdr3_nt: TGTGCCAGCAGTTTCGCGGGAGGCAGGGATGAGCAGTTCTTC
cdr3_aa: CASSFAGGRDEQFF

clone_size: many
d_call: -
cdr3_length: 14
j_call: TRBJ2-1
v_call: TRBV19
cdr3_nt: TGTGCCAGTAGTGGACGGAGCTCCTACAATGAGCAGTTCTTC
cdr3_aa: CASSGRSSYNEQFF

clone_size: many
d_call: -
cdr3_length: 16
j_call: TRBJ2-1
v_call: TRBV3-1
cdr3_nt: TGTGCCAGCAGCCAAGTCTGGCGTAGCTCCTACAATGAGCAGTTCTTC
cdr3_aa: CASSQVWRSSYNEQFF

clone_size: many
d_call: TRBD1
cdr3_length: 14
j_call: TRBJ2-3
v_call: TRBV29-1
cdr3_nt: TGCAGCGTTGAACCCACCGGGACAGAAGATACGCAGTATTTT
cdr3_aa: CSVEPTGTEDTQYF

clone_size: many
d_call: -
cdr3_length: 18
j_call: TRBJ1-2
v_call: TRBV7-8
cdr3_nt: TGTGCCAGCAGCTTAGGGGGGCACTATTATACGGGAAGGGGTGGCTACACCTTC
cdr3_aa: CASSLGGHYYTGRGGYTF

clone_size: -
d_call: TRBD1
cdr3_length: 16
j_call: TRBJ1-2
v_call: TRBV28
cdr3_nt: TGTGCCAGCAGTCTACCCCCTCACAGGGGTCTCGGTGGCTACACCTTC
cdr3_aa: CASSLPPHRGLGGYTF

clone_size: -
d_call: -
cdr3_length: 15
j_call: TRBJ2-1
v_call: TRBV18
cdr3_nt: TGTGCCAGCTCGAATGGGGAGCCAGGTTACAATGAGCAGTTCTTC
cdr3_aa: CASSNGEPGYNEQFF

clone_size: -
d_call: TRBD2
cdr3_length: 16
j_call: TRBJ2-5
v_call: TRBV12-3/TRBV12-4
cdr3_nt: TGTGCCAGCAGTCCGAACCTAGCGGGAGGGGGAGAGACCCAGTACTTC
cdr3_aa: CASSPNLAGGGETQYF

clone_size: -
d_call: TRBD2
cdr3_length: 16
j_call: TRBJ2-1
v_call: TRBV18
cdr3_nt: TGTGCCAGCTCACCACGGCTAGCGGGAGGAAGGGATGAGCAGCTCTTC
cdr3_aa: CASSPRLAGGRDEQLF

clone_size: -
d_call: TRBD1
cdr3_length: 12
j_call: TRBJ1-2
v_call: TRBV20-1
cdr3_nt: TGCAGTGCAGGGACAGGTCTCTATCGCTACACCTTC
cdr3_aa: CSAGTGLYRYTF

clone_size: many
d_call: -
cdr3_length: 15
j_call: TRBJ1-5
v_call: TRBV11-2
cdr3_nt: TGTGCCAGCAGTGAAGCAAGGGGCGAGGATCAGCCCCAGCATTTT
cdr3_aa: CASSEARGEDQPQHF

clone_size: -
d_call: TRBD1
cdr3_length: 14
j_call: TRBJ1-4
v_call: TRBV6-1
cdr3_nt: TGTGCCAGCAGCAGACAGGGGGCGAATGAAAAACTGTTTTTT
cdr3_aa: CASSRQGANEKLFF

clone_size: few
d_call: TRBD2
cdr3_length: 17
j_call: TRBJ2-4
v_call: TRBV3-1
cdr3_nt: TGTGCCAGCAGCCAAGGGCCAGGGGGACTAGCGGGCGACATTCAGTACTTC
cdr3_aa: CASSQGPGGLAGDIQYF

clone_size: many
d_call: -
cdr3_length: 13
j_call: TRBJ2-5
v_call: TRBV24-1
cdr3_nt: TGTGCCACCAGTGATCCCTCGGGGGAGACCCAGTACTTC
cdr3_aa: CATSDPSGETQYF

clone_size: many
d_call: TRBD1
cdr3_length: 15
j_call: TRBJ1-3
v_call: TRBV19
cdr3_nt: TGTGCCAGCCGCCGGGACAGGGGGACTGGAAACACCATATATTTT
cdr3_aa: CASRRDRGTGNTIYF

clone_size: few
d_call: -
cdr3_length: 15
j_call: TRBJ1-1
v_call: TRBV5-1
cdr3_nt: TGCGCCAGCAGCTTGGCCCCAGGGGAAAACACTGAAGCTTTCTTT
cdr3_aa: CASSLAPGENTEAFF

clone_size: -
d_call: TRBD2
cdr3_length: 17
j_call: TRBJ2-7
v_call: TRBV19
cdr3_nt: TGTGCCAGTAGTATAGACCCGGGACTAGTCAAGGGGGGCGAGCAGTACTTC
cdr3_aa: CASSIDPGLVKGGEQYF

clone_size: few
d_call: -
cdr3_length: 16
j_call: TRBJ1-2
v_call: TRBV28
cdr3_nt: TGTGCCAGCAGTTTATACGGGGGCGGGGAGTTAAGTGGCTACACCTTC
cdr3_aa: CASSLYGGGELSGYTF

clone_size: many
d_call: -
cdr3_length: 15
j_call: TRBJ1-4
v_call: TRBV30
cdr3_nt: TGTGCCTGGAGTAATGGGCCAGAACTTAATGAAAAACTGTTTTTT
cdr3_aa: CAWSNGPELNEKLFF

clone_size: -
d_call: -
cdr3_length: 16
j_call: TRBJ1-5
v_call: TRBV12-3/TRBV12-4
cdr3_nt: TGTGCCAGCAGTGAAATGGGAGGGAGTCCCAATCAGCCCCAGCATTTT
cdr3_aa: CASSEMGGSPNQPQHF

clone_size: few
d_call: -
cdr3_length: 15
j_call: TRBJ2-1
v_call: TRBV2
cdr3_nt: TGTGCCAGCAGTGAGCGGCAGGGGGGTTACAATGAGCAGTTCTTC
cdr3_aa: CASSERQGGYNEQFF